The 5 T cell receptor beta chains presented below share a single source sample, sequenced in a study of neurological immune-mediated disorders (dated by TCRdb to the late 2010s). Library prep was done by 5' RACE. The run used an Illumina HiSeq 2500. The raw public reads went through TCRdb reprocessing: fastp at Q25, MiXCR clone calling, in-frame beta chains kept. Merged by CDR3 protein, the rows form single entries marked with the most common genes and DNA. The sample table shows roughly 59,000 distinct CDR3 sequences, and roughly 5.6% are seen once. Around 5.1% of the sample rests with the top ten. Sequencing was performed on PBMCs. The receptors derive from a human donor with multiple sclerosis. The donor label of this sample is uncertain.

This clonotype was seen ten or more times. The chain recombines TRBV20-1 with TRBJ1-2, with D perhaps matching TRBD1 (5 bases). The germline V and J ends were trimmed by 6 bases and 4 bases, with 15 bases remaining between them. The CDR3 has 13 residues. Germline V gives CDR1 DFQATT, CDR2 SNEGSKA (reference sequence). The CDR3 nucleotides are TGCAGTGCCACTGTGGGAGGGACCTATGGCTACACCTTC. Translating it yields CSATVGGTYGYTF.

This clonotype came up many times. This rearrangement joins TRBV9 to TRBJ2-7; 8 bases are shared with TRBD1. Germline V CDR1 and CDR2: SGDLS, YYNGEE. The CDR3 contains 15 residues. J was trimmed by 4 bases and V by 3 bases; bases with no gene match: 9. The CDR3 is CASSETPGGQYEQYF. The CDR3 coding sequence is TGTGCCAGCAGCGAGACACCAGGGGGCCAATACGAGCAGTACTTC.

This clonotype was recorded at least ten times. The gene calls are TRBV10-2 and TRBJ2-1, with 10 bases fitting TRBD2. CDR1 is WSHSY and CDR2 is SAAADI in the germline V gene. The CDR3 is 17 residues long. V lost 7 bases, J lost 4 bases, and 13 bases stayed unmatched. The CDR3 DNA is TGCGCCAGCACCCTCCACCCTCTAGCGGGGGCATACAATGAGCAGTTCTTC. Its protein is CASTLHPLAGAYNEQFF.

This clonotype was detected ten times or more. The CDR3 sequence: CASSSGNRNQPQHF. CDR3 DNA sequence: TGTGCCAGCAGCTCAGGGAATCGCAATCAGCCCCAGCATTTT. The J gene is TRBJ1-5, the V gene TRBV7-2, with a possible D match to TRBD1 (5 bases). The CDR3 covers 14 residues. Germline V gives CDR1 SGHTA, CDR2 FQGNSA. Trimming took 4 bases from V and 2 from J, leaving 9 bases between them.

This clonotype came up a few times. J is TRBJ1-4 and V is TRBV5-1; 7 positions agree with TRBD1. Germline CDR1 and CDR2: SGHRS and YFSETQ. V trimming: 4 bases; J trimming: 0 bases; junction bases outside the gene matches: 3. CDR3 length equals 15 residues. The CDR3 spells CASSEGAATNEKLFF. The CDR3 DNA reads TGCGCCAGCAGCGAGGGGGCTGCAACTAATGAAAAACTGTTTTTT.